The clone carrying this T cell receptor (beta chain) has just a few counts. The assay used was immunoSEQ (version v3.0), run at survey level. Sequencing was performed with immunoSEQ multiplex PCR; in TCRdb, only in-frame clones are kept and a portion is missing. Here the sample spans roughly 24,000 clones, over 65% being singletons. The sample originates from a study of long-term antiretroviral therapy in people with HIV. Losses at the gene ends were 6 bases for V and 5 bases for J; bases not matched to a gene: 4. Germline V gives CDR1 MNHEY, CDR2 SMNVEV (reference sequence). The CDR3 is 13 amino acids.

The gene calls are TRBV27 and TRBJ2-7; 10 nucleotides agree with TRBD1. This TCR derives from a man aged 35-49 years with HIV. Sample: unsorted PBMCs, taken about 5 years after starting antiretroviral therapy. The CDR3 loop is CASRTGGVNEQYF. The CDR3 region has the DNA TGTGCCAGCAGGACAGGGGGCGTCAACGAGCAGTACTTC.